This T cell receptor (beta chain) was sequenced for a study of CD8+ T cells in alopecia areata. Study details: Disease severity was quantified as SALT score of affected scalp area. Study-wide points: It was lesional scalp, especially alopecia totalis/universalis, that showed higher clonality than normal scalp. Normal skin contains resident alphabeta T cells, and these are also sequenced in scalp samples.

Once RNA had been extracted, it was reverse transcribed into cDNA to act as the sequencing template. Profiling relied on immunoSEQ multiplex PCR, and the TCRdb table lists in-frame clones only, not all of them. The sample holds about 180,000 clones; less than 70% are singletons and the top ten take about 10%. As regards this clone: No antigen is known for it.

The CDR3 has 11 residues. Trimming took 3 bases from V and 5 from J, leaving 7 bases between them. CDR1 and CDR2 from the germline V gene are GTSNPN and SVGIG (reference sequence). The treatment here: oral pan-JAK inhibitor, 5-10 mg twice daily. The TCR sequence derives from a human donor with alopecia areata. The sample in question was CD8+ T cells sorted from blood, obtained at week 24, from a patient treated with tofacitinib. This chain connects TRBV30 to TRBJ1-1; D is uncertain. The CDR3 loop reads CAWRGGTEAFF. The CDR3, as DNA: TGTGCCTGGAGGGGAGGAACTGAAGCTTTCTTT.